This entry lists 30 T cell receptor beta chains sequenced from one sample in a study of CD8 T cells in Susac syndrome. When the RNA was reverse transcribed, random hexamers were used with an input of roughly 0.5 to 1 ug. One entry per CDR3 protein results from TCRdb running MiXCR on the immunoSEQ multiplex PCR reads. The data show 300,000 to 350,000 distinct CDR3 sequences, just over 90% seen once. The sequencing input was CD4+ T cells from PBMCs. These receptors all come from a human donor with multiple sclerosis.

The CDR3 loop is CSARGQRDQPQHF. CDR3 nucleotides: TGCAGTGCTAGAGGGCAGAGAGATCAGCCCCAGCATTTT. The chain combines TRBV20-1 with TRBJ1-5, with D unclear. The CDR3 contains 13 residues. Trimming pared 1 base from V and 5 bases from J, leaving 9 bases between. Per germline, CDR1 DFQATT and CDR2 SNEGSKA (reference sequence).

V usage is TRBV30 and J usage is TRBJ1-5; D is perhaps TRBD1 (6 bases). Deletions cut 5 bases from V and 4 bases from J, with 12 bases between. The CDR3 has 13 amino acids. The germline V gene encodes CDR1 GTSNPN and CDR2 SVGIG (reference sequence). CDR3 loop: CAWDRGGNQPQHF. DNA of the CDR3: TGTGCCTGGGACCGAGGGGGAAATCAGCCCCAGCATTTT.

This clonotype came up once. The chain employs TRBV20-1 and TRBJ2-7; unclear D gene. V was pared by 5 bases and J by 0 bases, with 14 bases between. From germline, CDR1 is DFQATT and CDR2 SNEGSKA (reference sequence). The CDR3 has 14 residues. The CDR3 nucleotides are TGCAGTGCTTTAGCTCCCCTATCCTCCTACGAGCAGTACTTC. Translation gives CSALAPLSSYEQYF.

CDR3 loop: CASSLESVTSYEQYF. CDR3 nucleotides: TGTGCCAGCAGCTTAGAAAGTGTCACCTCCTACGAGCAGTACTTC. The J gene is TRBJ2-7, the V gene TRBV7-2; D uncertain. Trimming pared 1 base from V and 0 bases from J, leaving 10 bases between. Germline V gives CDR1 SGHTA, CDR2 FQGNSA. This CDR3 contains 15 residues.

This chain joins TRBV27 and TRBJ2-1; TRBD2 matches at 11 bases. This CDR3 has 17 amino acids. The V gene end was trimmed by 3 bases and the J gene end by 0 bases; junction bases not matched to a gene: 4. Germline V lookup: CDR1 MNHEY, CDR2 SMNVEV (reference sequence). The CDR3 sequence: CASSLGGLAGSYNEQFF. CDR3 nucleotide sequence: TGTGCCAGCAGTTTGGGCGGACTAGCGGGCTCCTACAATGAGCAGTTCTTC.

The rearrangement joins TRBV3-1 to TRBJ1-6; D gene uncertain. Trimming pared 8 bases from V and 8 bases from J, leaving 10 bases between. The CDR3 runs 12 residues. Germline V gives CDR1 LGHDT, CDR2 YNNKEL (reference sequence). The CDR3 loop is CASGPRDSPLHF. CDR3 bases: TGTGCCAGCGGGCCACGAGATTCACCCCTCCACTTT. The whole variable domain, remainder taken from reference TRBV3-1 and TRBJ1-6, is DTAVSQTPKYLVTQMGNDKSIKCEQNLGHDTMYWYKQDSKKFLKIMFSYNNKELIINETVPNRFSPKSPDKAHLNLHINSLELGDSAVYFCASGPRDSPLHFGNGTRLTVT.

The chain combines TRBV3-1 with TRBJ1-6; 8 bases fit TRBD1. The CDR3 totals 20 residues. Germline CDR1 reads LGHDT; CDR2 reads YNNKEL (reference sequence). Trimming took 4 bases from V and 7 from J; bases not matched to a gene: 21. Here the CDR3 DNA reads TGTGCCAGCAGCCGGACCCATGGGGCAGGGGGCCAGAATAGGAATTCACCCCTCCACTTT. Translation gives CASSRTHGAGGQNRNSPLHF.

V and J are TRBV10-3 and TRBJ2-2; 7 positions match TRBD1. CDR3 length: 16 residues. Germline CDR1 reads ENHRY; CDR2 reads SYGVKD. V shed 4 bases, J shed 3 bases, and the junction held 8 bases outside the gene matches. The CDR3 nucleotides read TGTGCCATCAGTGCATCGGATCAGGGGGACACCGGGGAGCTGTTTTTT. Residues: CAISASDQGDTGELFF.

The rearrangement links TRBV7-2 to TRBJ2-3, with 8 bases fitting TRBD1. The V and J ends lost 5 bases and 2 bases, in that order; junction bases with no gene match: 9. Germline V gives CDR1 SGHTA, CDR2 FQGNSA. This CDR3 is built from 16 residues. CDR3 bases: TGTGCCAGCAGCCTAGGACAGGGATCCCCCACAGATACGCAGTATTTT. It codes for CASSLGQGSPTDTQYF.

J is TRBJ1-6 and V is TRBV5-4, with D unclear. The V gene's germline CDR1 is SGHNT and CDR2 YYREEE (reference sequence). Trimming removed 0 bases from V and 5 bases from J, with 9 bases in between. The CDR3 covers 15 residues. The CDR3 loop is CASSLAGVNNSPLHF. CDR3 sequence (DNA): TGTGCCAGCAGCTTGGCCGGGGTTAATAATTCACCCCTCCACTTT.

This chain connects TRBV6-6 to TRBJ1-5; D is perhaps TRBD1 (6 bases). The CDR3 consists of 14 residues. Germline V CDR1 and CDR2: MNHNY, SVGAGI (reference sequence). V was pared by 4 bases and J by 0 bases, with 7 bases between. The CDR3 loop is CASSSRGSNQPQHF. The CDR3 nucleotides read TGTGCCAGCAGTTCCAGGGGTAGCAATCAGCCCCAGCATTTT.

The chain uses TRBV28 and TRBJ2-7, with a possible D match to TRBD1 (6 bases). The germline gives CDR1 MDHEN, CDR2 SYDVKM. V dropped 5 bases and J dropped 3 bases, with 14 bases sitting between them. This CDR3 is 14 amino acids long. CDR3 bases: TGTGCCAGCAGTGTCCACCGGGACAACTACGAGCAGTACTTC. It is translated as CASSVHRDNYEQYF. Looking up the rest from reference TRBV28 and TRBJ2-7 gives the full variable domain: DVKVTQSSRYLVKRTGEKVFLECVQDMDHENMFWYRQDPGLGLRLIYFSYDVKMKEKGDIPEGYSVSREKKERFSLILESASTNQTSMYLCASSVHRDNYEQYFGPGTRLTVT.

This chain joins TRBV12-3 or TRBV12-4 and TRBJ2-2, with D possibly called TRBD1 or TRBD2 (5 bases each). This CDR3 spans 15 amino acids. V lost 6 bases to trimming and J lost 1 base, with 12 bases between them. The CDR3 coding sequence is TGTGCCAGCAGAGAGGGACGGATGAACACCGGGGAGCTGTTTTTT. Amino acid sequence: CASREGRMNTGELFF.

This chain uses TRBV2 with TRBJ2-2, with D possibly TRBD2 on 5 matching bases. Per germline, CDR1 SNHLY and CDR2 FYNNEI. Trimming stripped 6 bases from V and 4 bases from J, with 12 bases between. The length of the CDR3 is 14 residues. CDR3 in amino acids: CASSGQRSTGELFF. CDR3 coding DNA: TGTGCCAGCAGCGGCCAGCGGAGCACCGGGGAGCTGTTTTTT.

The chain joins TRBV7-3 to TRBJ2-4; TRBD2 might be the D (7 bases). The V end lost 1 base, the J end lost 5 bases, and 12 bases lay between the germline ends. CDR3 length equals 15 residues. CDR1 is SGHTA and CDR2 is FQGTGA in the germline V gene. CDR3 bases: TGTGCCAGCAGCTTAAATGCGGGGGCCCAAAACATTCAGTACTTC. This translates into CASSLNAGAQNIQYF.

The genes are TRBV7-9 and TRBJ2-5, with D perhaps matching TRBD1 (7 bases). The V and J ends lost 2 bases and 0 bases respectively, with 10 bases between them. There are 15 residues in the CDR3. The germline V gene encodes CDR1 SEHNR and CDR2 FQNEAQ (reference sequence). CDR3 region: CASSLSGGYQETQYF. In DNA, the CDR3 is TGTGCCAGCAGCTTATCAGGGGGGTACCAAGAGACCCAGTACTTC.

This chain connects TRBV12-3 or TRBV12-4 to TRBJ2-5; 7 bases agree with TRBD2. This CDR3 is 16 amino acids long. V was clipped by 3 bases and J by 2 bases; unmatched bases: 9. CDR3 amino acids: CASSFFGRRGQETQYF. In DNA, the CDR3 is TGTGCCAGCAGTTTTTTCGGGAGGCGGGGGCAAGAGACCCAGTACTTC.

The chain has TRBV30 and TRBJ2-7; TRBD1 matches at 7 bases. The CDR3 loop spans 14 amino acids. Germline CDR1 and CDR2: GTSNPN and SVGIG (reference sequence). Trimming cost V 0 bases and J 5 bases; bases outside gene matches: 7. The CDR3 region is CAWSVRGGLNEQYF. For the CDR3, the DNA is TGTGCCTGGAGTGTACGAGGGGGCTTAAACGAGCAGTACTTC.

V and J are TRBV14 and TRBJ1-2; D might be TRBD1 (6 bases). CDR3 length: 15 amino acids. CDR1 and CDR2 (germline): SGHDN, FVKESK. Trimming shortened V by 1 base and J by 5 bases, and 14 bases separated the two germline ends. CDR3 residues: CASSQVWQGPYGYTF. The CDR3 DNA reads as TGTGCCAGCAGCCAAGTGTGGCAGGGGCCTTATGGCTACACCTTC. The entire variable domain, with the rest obtained from reference TRBV14 and TRBJ1-2, is as follows: EAGVTQFPSHSVIEKGQTVTLRCDPISGHDNLYWYRRVMGKEIKFLLHFVKESKQDESGMPNNRFLAERTGGTYSTLKVQPAELEDSGVYFCASSQVWQGPYGYTFGSGTRLTVV.

The chain links TRBV3-1 to TRBJ1-1; possibly TRBD1 for D (6 bases). The CDR3 length is 22 residues. Trimming left V 5 bases short and J 1 base short, with 35 bases between. In germline, CDR1 is LGHDT, CDR2 YNNKEL (reference sequence). CDR3 sequence: CASSAWGKGGGPVGLKNTEAFF. Here the CDR3 DNA reads TGTGCCAGCAGCGCCTGGGGAAAAGGGGGAGGGCCAGTAGGGTTGAAGAACACTGAAGCTTTCTTT.

The chain joins TRBV11-2 to TRBJ2-1; D may be TRBD2 (6 bases). The CDR3 has 15 residues. The V end was cut by 5 bases, the J end by 12 bases, with 23 bases between. Per germline, CDR1 SGHAT and CDR2 FQNNGV. The CDR3 sequence: CASSMTSSSSGRQFF. In nucleotides, the CDR3 is TGTGCCAGCAGCATGACTAGTTCTTCGTCCGGGAGGCAGTTCTTC.

CDR3 sequence: CSAEPRTVGTDTQYF. CDR3 nucleotides: TGCAGTGCCGAGCCAAGGACAGTTGGTACAGATACGCAGTATTTT. The rearrangement links TRBV20-1 to TRBJ2-3, with D possibly being TRBD1 (6 bases). Per germline, CDR1 DFQATT and CDR2 SNEGSKA (reference sequence). V lost 6 bases and J 3 bases, leaving 19 bases between the germline ends. CDR3 size: 15 residues.

The chain combines TRBV5-1 with TRBJ2-2, with unresolved D. Per the germline V gene, CDR1 is SGHRS and CDR2 is YFSETQ. Trimming left V 2 bases short and J 0 bases short, with 8 bases between. The CDR3 is 15 residues long. The CDR3 DNA follows: TGCGCCAGCAGCTTTTTGACGGCGAACACCGGGGAGCTGTTTTTT. This codes for CASSFLTANTGELFF.

V usage is TRBV6-1 and J usage is TRBJ2-7; 11 bases agree with TRBD2. Germline V gives CDR1 MNHNS, CDR2 SASEGT. This CDR3 region has 16 residues. V gave up 5 bases and J gave up 2 bases; unmatched junction bases: 8. CDR3 sequence (DNA): TGTGCCAGCAGTCCTATAGGACTAGCGGGTACCTACGAGCAGTACTTC. Encoded protein: CASSPIGLAGTYEQYF.

This sequence joins TRBV4-1 and TRBJ2-1; TRBD2 matches 9 bases. Germline CDR1 MGHRA, CDR2 YSYEKL. Trimming took 1 base from V and 9 from J; bases not matched to a gene: 13. The CDR3 loop spans 17 amino acids. The DNA for the CDR3 is TGCGCCAGCAGCCAAGCAGGCGGGCTAGCGGGAAGTGGTGAGCAGTTCTTC. Protein product: CASSQAGGLAGSGEQFF.

The V gene is TRBV29-1, the J gene TRBJ1-5; D remains ambiguous. From germline, CDR1 is SQVTM and CDR2 ANQGSEA. The CDR3 is 12 residues long. The V gene lost 5 bases and the J gene lost 5 bases, with 10 bases spanning the gap. This CDR3 reads CSVLIGDQPQHF. The CDR3 DNA reads as TGCAGCGTTCTAATAGGAGATCAGCCCCAGCATTTT.

V usage is TRBV27 and J usage is TRBJ1-2; no definite D call. V dropped 6 bases and J dropped 2 bases, with 16 bases sitting between them. From germline, CDR1 is MNHEY and CDR2 SMNVEV (reference sequence). This CDR3 is 15 amino acids long. The CDR3 DNA is TGTGCCAGCAGGTTACAGAGTCTAACCAACTATGGCTACACCTTC. This codes for CASRLQSLTNYGYTF.

CDR3 DNA: TGTGCTAGTGGAGAGCGCCCAGGGACCCCAGGGCGGCCCCAGCATTTT. Protein sequence: CASGERPGTPGRPQHF. The chain combines TRBV12-5 with TRBJ1-5; tentative D call: TRBD1 (5 bases). The CDR3 is 16 amino acids. Germline CDR1 reads LGHNT; CDR2 reads FRNRAP. Between the trimmed V and J ends, which lost 6 bases and 9 bases, there was a span of 24 bases.

The chain combines TRBV25-1 with TRBJ2-1; perhaps TRBD2 as D (7 bases). The CDR3 is made up of 12 amino acids. Trimming left V 6 bases short and J 8 bases short, with 11 bases between. CDR1 MGHDK and CDR2 SYGVNS come from the germline V gene. The CDR3 here is CASRGGGHEQFF. The CDR3 coding sequence is TGTGCCAGCAGAGGGGGGGGGCATGAGCAGTTCTTC. Full variable domain (missing parts from reference TRBV25-1 and TRBJ2-1): EADIYQTPRYLVIGTGKKITLECSQTMGHDKMYWYQQDPGMELHLIHYSYGVNSTEKGDLSSESTVSRIRTEHFPLTLESARPSHTSQYLCASRGGGHEQFFGPGTRLTVL.

The gene calls are TRBV30 and TRBJ2-1, with D possibly TRBD2 on 5 matching bases. V lost 3 bases and J lost 13, with 25 bases in between. The CDR3 has 15 amino acids. CDR1 GTSNPN and CDR2 SVGIG come from the germline V gene (reference sequence). The CDR3 DNA follows: TGTGCCTGGAGAGAGGGCGTCTTCGGGAAAGAGACCCAGTTCTTC. As protein: CAWREGVFGKETQFF.